The rows below give T cell receptor beta chains drawn from one sample of a study of blood T cell repertoires in COVID-19. Produced via immunoSEQ multiplex PCR; TCRdb's table is partial and in-frame only. The repertoire consists of 30,000 to 35,000 clones, with around 87% occurring once and the leading ten covering around an eighth. The specimen sequenced was peripheral blood. The receptors stem from a man between 60 and 70 years old with active COVID-19. Each CDR3 is given without its conserved first and last residue.

V: TRBV7-9
length: 12
CDR3: ASAGGSSYNEQF

V: TRBV19
length: 13
CDR3: ASSIGGASDTEAF

V: TRBV7-9
length: 13
CDR3: ASSLGGAGTDTQY

V: TRBV19
length: 13
CDR3: ASSPTLRTTYEQY

V: TRBV18
length: 16
CDR3: ASARTSGTGLNTGELF

V: TRBV7-2
length: 13
CDR3: ASSARAGGRETQY

V: TRBV6-1
length: 16
CDR3: ASSEEEGWDSVSYEQY

V: TRBV27
length: 12
CDR3: ASRPGIIFYGYT

V: TRBV2
length: 15
CDR3: ASSEAWGLGNTGELF

V: TRBV9
length: 12
CDR3: ASSVAGGNTEAF

V: TRBV5-4
length: 11
CDR3: ASSPDSIYGYT

V: TRBV7-8
length: 13
CDR3: ASSPGLAGYNEQF

V: TRBV6-2/TRBV6-3
length: 14
CDR3: ASSYRSGEVQETQY

V: TRBV7-2
length: 12
CDR3: ASSQNNNWETQY

V: TRBV6-2/TRBV6-3
length: 9
CDR3: ASSYSAQRV

V: TRBV19
length: 12
CDR3: ASSVQVSGNTIY

V: TRBV6-5
length: 13
CDR3: ASSPGQGVSYGYT

V: TRBV6-5
length: 13
CDR3: ASSYSGTGSREQY

V: TRBV12-3/TRBV12-4
length: 10
CDR3: ASSRRGYGYT

V: TRBV7-3
length: 14
CDR3: ASSLTFWGEDGELF

V: TRBV2
length: 12
CDR3: ASSAVRVGSPLH

V: TRBV30
length: 11
CDR3: AWSTGLNQPQH

V: TRBV7-9
length: 12
CDR3: ASSLAGGSDTQY